Listed here are 26 T cell receptor beta chains from one sample, sequenced in a study of cytomegalovirus exposure and HLA in healthy donors. In the PCR, 60 Vbeta and 13 Jbeta primers were used. Measured with immunoSEQ multiplex PCR; TCRdb has only the in-frame clones, and not every one. The table has 70,000 to 95,000 clones, roughly 74% seen once. Sequencing used PBMCs. These receptors all stem from a man between 35 and 55 years old in good health and CMV-seronegative.

CDR3 region: CSVVGGAKDTQYF. CDR3 bases: TGCAGCGTTGTCGGGGGGGCCAAAGATACGCAGTATTTT. The J gene is TRBJ2-3, the V gene TRBV29-1; 8 bases line up with TRBD2. Germline CDR1 SQVTM, CDR2 ANQGSEA. There are 13 residues in the CDR3. V lost 4 bases, J lost 5 bases, and 5 bases stayed unmatched.

The chain couples TRBV6-1 to TRBJ1-5; 7 bases are a match to TRBD1. CDR1 is MNHNS, CDR2 SASEGT, per germline. J lost 4 bases, V lost 4 bases, and 10 bases had no gene match. The CDR3 runs to 16 residues. The chain's CDR3 is CASSVWDSTTNQPQHF. CDR3 sequence (DNA): TGTGCCAGCAGTGTCTGGGACAGCACCACTAATCAGCCCCAGCATTTT.

This rearrangement joins TRBV5-5 to TRBJ1-5; TRBD1 might be the D (6 bases). CDR1 is SGHKS and CDR2 is YYEKEE in the germline V gene (reference sequence). V dropped 3 bases and J dropped 4 bases, with 8 bases sitting between them. The CDR3 totals 13 residues. CDR3 nucleotides: TGTGCCAGCAGCTCAGGGACAAATCAGCCCCAGCATTTT. Translated: CASSSGTNQPQHF.

A single count supports this clone. The chain carries TRBV5-4 and TRBJ1-2; 9 bases line up with TRBD1. The V segment lost 4 bases and the J segment 6 bases; nucleotides outside the gene matches: 13. Germline V gives CDR1 SGHNT, CDR2 YYREEE (reference sequence). The CDR3 is 16 residues long. The CDR3 bases are TGTGCCAGCAGCGGCGGGACAGGGAAGGATCTTGATGGCTACACCTTC. Translation: CASSGGTGKDLDGYTF.

In the case of this clone: At one of its ends the junction is not consistent with the germline gene, which may arise from a read error. The chain recombines TRBV29-1 with TRBJ2-6; possibly TRBD2 for D (6 bases). The CDR3 has 18 residues. The germline CDR1 and CDR2 sequences are SQVTM and ANQGSEA. CDR3 sequence: CSAESGTGGAWGANVLTF. The CDR3 DNA follows: TGCAGCGCTGAATCGGGGACTGGCGGGGCCTGGGGGGCCAACGTCCTGACTTTC.

This rearrangement joins TRBV15 to TRBJ1-2; D is perhaps TRBD1 (6 bases). Trimming stripped 8 bases from V and 1 base from J, with 11 bases between. CDR1 is LNHNV and CDR2 is YYDKDF in the germline V gene (reference sequence). This CDR3 is 13 amino acids long. The CDR3 loop is CATGQYRNYGYTF. Written as DNA, the CDR3 is TGTGCCACCGGACAGTACCGTAACTATGGCTACACCTTC.

The chain links TRBV6-6 to TRBJ2-5; TRBD1 agrees at 7 bases. V trimming: 2 bases; J trimming: 4 bases; junction bases outside the gene matches: 4. Germline lookup yields CDR1 MNHNY and CDR2 SVGAGI (reference sequence). The CDR3 is 14 amino acids. In nucleotides, the CDR3 is TGTGCCAGCAGTTACCCGGGACAGCGAGAGACCCAGTACTTC. Translated, it gives CASSYPGQRETQYF.

This chain connects TRBV5-1 to TRBJ2-7, with a weak D call TRBD2 (5 bases). Germline-derived CDR1 and CDR2 are SGHRS and YFSETQ. V was shortened by 4 bases and J by 1 base, with 12 bases between the two germline ends. The CDR3 is 14 amino acids. In DNA form, the CDR3 reads TGCGCCAGCAGCCTACGAGAGCGGTCCTACGAGCAGTACTTC. The encoded protein is CASSLRERSYEQYF.

The chain carries TRBV11-2 and TRBJ1-1; D unclear. The V and J ends lost 1 base and 4 bases respectively, with 10 bases between them. This CDR3 region has 14 residues. CDR1 SGHAT and CDR2 FQNNGV come from the germline V gene. CDR3: CASSLAGHGTEAFF. Here the CDR3 DNA reads TGTGCCAGCAGCTTAGCAGGTCATGGCACTGAAGCTTTCTTT.

The rearrangement joins TRBV5-1 to TRBJ2-7; 7 bases align to TRBD1. The CDR3 length is 12 residues. Germline values: CDR1 SGHRS, CDR2 YFSETQ. V lost 4 bases to trimming and J lost 12 bases; unmatched junction nucleotides: 10. CDR3 in DNA: TGCGCCAGCAGCGTCAATGACAGGGATCCGTACTTC. Translation: CASSVNDRDPYF.

The CDR3 sequence is CASSGQGGSYNEQFF. DNA of the CDR3: TGTGCCAGCTCGGGACAGGGAGGCTCCTACAATGAGCAGTTCTTC. The chain joins TRBV6-6 to TRBJ2-1; 9 positions match TRBD1. The junction had 5 bases not matched to a gene; V was cut back by 8 bases and J by 0 bases. This CDR3 comprises 15 residues. CDR1 is MNHNY, CDR2 SVGAGI, per germline (reference sequence).

Only one count was recorded for this clone. This chain joins TRBV19 and TRBJ1-1; no firm D call. This CDR3 region has 13 residues. The V gene's germline CDR1 is LNHDA and CDR2 SQIVND (reference sequence). Between the trimmed V and J ends, which lost 6 bases and 3 bases, there was a span of 11 bases. The CDR3 DNA reads as TGTGCCAGTAGCGGAGGGAGCTACACTGAAGCTTTCTTT. Residues: CASSGGSYTEAFF. The full variable domain, in which reference TRBV19 and TRBJ1-1 provide the parts outside the CDR3, is DGGITQSPKYLFRKEGQNVTLSCEQNLNHDAMYWYRQDPGQGLRLIYYSQIVNDFQKGDIAEGYSVSREKKESFPLTVTSAQKNPTAFYLCASSGGSYTEAFFGQGTRLTVV.

This rearrangement joins TRBV5-4 to TRBJ2-2; 9 bases agree with TRBD2. Germline assignment: CDR1 SGHNT and CDR2 YYREEE (reference sequence). The V segment lost 5 bases and the J segment 6 bases; nucleotides outside the gene matches: 11. CDR3 length: 16 amino acids. In DNA, the CDR3 is TGTGCCAGCAGAATTCAAGCTGCGGGAGGGTCCGGGGAGCTGTTTTTT. Translating it yields CASRIQAAGGSGELFF.

The rearrangement joins TRBV10-3 to TRBJ1-1; tentatively, D is TRBD1 (5 bases). CDR3 size: 13 residues. From germline, CDR1 is ENHRY and CDR2 SYGVKD. The V end was cut by 3 bases, the J end by 5 bases, with 10 bases between. The CDR3 nucleotides read TGTGCCATCAGTGATCGGGGGGAGACTGAAGCTTTCTTT. Encoded protein: CAISDRGETEAFF.

The chain is built from TRBV4-1 and TRBJ2-7; D call uncertain. This CDR3 has 15 residues. Germline V gene sequence: CDR1 MGHRA, CDR2 YSYEKL. Trimming left V 0 bases short and J 0 bases short, with 9 bases between. The CDR3 protein is CASSQESHSSYEQYF. CDR3 nucleotide sequence: TGCGCCAGCAGCCAAGAATCTCACAGCTCCTACGAGCAGTACTTC.

The V and J genes are TRBV20-1 and TRBJ2-2, with D hard to call. Trimming left V 5 bases short and J 7 bases short, with 5 bases between. Germline values: CDR1 DFQATT, CDR2 SNEGSKA (reference sequence). This CDR3 has 10 amino acids. The CDR3 region is CSARSGELFF. The CDR3 DNA follows: TGCAGTGCTCGCAGCGGGGAGCTGTTTTTT.

The chain has TRBV5-6 and TRBJ2-3, with 7 bases that match TRBD1. From germline, CDR1 is SGHDT and CDR2 YYEEEE. J gave up 2 bases and V 2 bases, and 8 bases lay outside the gene matches. This CDR3 has 16 amino acids. The CDR3 DNA reads as TGTGCCAGCAGCTTCAGGGACAGCGACTACACAGATACGCAGTATTTT. Translation: CASSFRDSDYTDTQYF.

CDR3 sequence reads: CASSRGSGKDTQYF. CDR3 sequence (DNA): TGTGCCAGCAGTCGGGGATCAGGAAAAGATACGCAGTATTTT. The chain is built from TRBV2 and TRBJ2-3, with D possibly matching TRBD2 (5 bases). CDR1 and CDR2 (germline): SNHLY, FYNNEI. The length of the CDR3 is 14 residues. Trimming took 5 bases from V and 5 from J, leaving 14 bases between them.

This clone has more than one count but fewer than ten. The CDR3 coding sequence is TGTGCCAGCAGCTTGGGACAGGGGGCGATCACTGAAGCTTTCTTT. This sequence encodes CASSLGQGAITEAFF. This rearrangement joins TRBV5-4 to TRBJ1-1; TRBD1 agrees at 10 bases. Trimming cost V 0 bases and J 4 bases; bases outside gene matches: 3. Germline-derived CDR1 and CDR2 are SGHNT and YYREEE (reference sequence). The CDR3 totals 15 residues.

The chain recombines TRBV30 with TRBJ2-1; D call uncertain. CDR1 and CDR2 from the germline V gene are GTSNPN and SVGIG (reference sequence). The CDR3 sequence is 12 residues long. V lost 1 base and J 5 bases, leaving 6 bases between the germline ends. CDR3 sequence reads: CAWSGLNNEQFF. The DNA for the CDR3 is TGTGCCTGGAGTGGACTCAACAATGAGCAGTTCTTC.

V is TRBV2 and J is TRBJ1-1; the D gene is possibly TRBD1 (6 bases). The CDR3 runs 14 residues. Germline V lookup: CDR1 SNHLY, CDR2 FYNNEI. The V end was cut by 5 bases, the J end by 1 base, with 11 bases between. The CDR3 DNA sequence: TGTGCCAGCAGTATGCAGGGGACGAACACTGAAGCTTTCTTT. This gives the protein CASSMQGTNTEAFF.

CDR3 protein: CASSPGQGSSYEQYF. For the CDR3, the DNA is TGCGCCAGCAGCCCCGGGCAGGGGAGCTCCTACGAGCAGTACTTC. The chain combines TRBV5-1 with TRBJ2-7; tentatively, D is TRBD1 (6 bases). Trimming shortened V by 4 bases and J by 0 bases, and 14 bases separated the two germline ends. The germline V gene has CDR1 SGHRS and CDR2 YFSETQ. CDR3 length: 15 amino acids.

This clone came up once. The V and J genes are TRBV5-6 and TRBJ2-7; no firm D call. Germline values: CDR1 SGHDT, CDR2 YYEEEE. The V gene lost 4 bases and the J gene lost 0 bases, with 14 bases spanning the gap. This CDR3 is 15 amino acids long. The CDR3, as DNA: TGTGCCAGCAGCCCTACGGGTAGGATCTCCTACGAGCAGTACTTC. It yields the protein CASSPTGRISYEQYF.

This clone showed up just a few times. The chain combines TRBV10-2 with TRBJ1-5; D remains ambiguous. Germline CDR1 reads WSHSY; CDR2 reads SAAADI. V shed 6 bases and J shed 4 bases, with 10 bases lying between them. The CDR3 consists of 13 residues. The CDR3 spells CASRARVNQPQHF. The CDR3 region has the DNA TGCGCCAGCAGGGCCCGGGTGAATCAGCCCCAGCATTTT.

V gene TRBV7-2 combines with J gene TRBJ1-1, with 11 bases matching TRBD1. V was pared by 1 base and J by 3 bases, with 4 bases of the junction left unmatched. The CDR3 extends over 16 amino acids. Germline-derived CDR1 and CDR2 are SGHTA and FQGNSA. CDR3 sequence: CASSLDRDRGDTEAFF. The CDR3 region has the DNA TGTGCCAGCAGCTTAGATCGGGACAGGGGGGACACTGAAGCTTTCTTT.

This chain links TRBV5-4 with TRBJ1-1; 9 positions agree with TRBD1. J gave up 4 bases and V 4 bases, and 8 bases lay outside the gene matches. This CDR3 spans 15 amino acids. Germline CDR1 reads SGHNT; CDR2 reads YYREEE (reference sequence). DNA of the CDR3: TGTGCCAGCAGCCCTGGACAGGGGCGGCCCACTGAAGCTTTCTTT. It specifies CASSPGQGRPTEAFF.